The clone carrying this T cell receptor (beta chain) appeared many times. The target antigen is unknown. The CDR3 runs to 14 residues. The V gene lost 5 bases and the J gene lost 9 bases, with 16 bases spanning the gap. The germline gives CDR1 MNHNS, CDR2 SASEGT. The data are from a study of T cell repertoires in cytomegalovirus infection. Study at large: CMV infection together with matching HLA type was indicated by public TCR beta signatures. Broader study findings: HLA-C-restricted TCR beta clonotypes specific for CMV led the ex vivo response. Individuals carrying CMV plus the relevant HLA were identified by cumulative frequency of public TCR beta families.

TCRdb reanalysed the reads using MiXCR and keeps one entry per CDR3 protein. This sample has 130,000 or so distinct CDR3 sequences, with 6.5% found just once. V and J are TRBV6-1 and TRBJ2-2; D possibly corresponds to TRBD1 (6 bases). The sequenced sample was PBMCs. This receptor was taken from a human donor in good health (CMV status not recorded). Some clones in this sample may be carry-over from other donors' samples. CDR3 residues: CASSRDTGGRELFF. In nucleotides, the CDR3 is TGTGCCAGCAGTAGGGACACTGGGGGCCGGGAGCTGTTTTTT.